One T cell receptor beta chain is described in this entry. No antigen is known for it. Sequencing was performed with immunoSEQ multiplex PCR; in TCRdb, only in-frame clones are kept and a portion is missing. This sample has approximately 69,000 clones, with roughly 89% found just once. This record belongs to a study of OX40 agonist ivuxolimab in advanced cancers. Study-wide context: Six ivuxolimab dose levels, 0.01 to 10 mg/kg, were given intravenously every 2 weeks. Each dose-escalation patient presented with hepatocellular carcinoma, melanoma, renal cell or head and neck cancer. Previous treatment with anti-PD-1, anti-PD-L1 or anti-CTLA-4 therapy was allowed; more than 35% had received some.

This CDR3 is 14 amino acids long. Looked up from germline, CDR1 is SGHNT and CDR2 is YENEEA. V lost 1 base and J 3 bases, leaving 8 bases between the germline ends. Points from the study as a whole: Several nonresponders also turned out to have low normalized T-cell clonal expansion.

This clonotype originated in an adult with an advanced solid tumor such as melanoma, head and neck, liver or kidney cancer. This chain uses TRBV11-3 with TRBJ2-3; TRBD1 or TRBD2 may be the D gene (5 bases each). The specimen was CD4+ or CD8+ T cells sorted from blood, collected in a trial of the OX40 agonist ivuxolimab. The CDR3 nucleotides read TGTGCCAGCAGCTTAGGGGGGAGTACAGATACGCAGTATTTT. Protein sequence: CASSLGGSTDTQYF. Drawing the rest from reference TRBV11-3 and TRBJ2-3, the complete variable domain is EAGVVQSPRYKIIEKKQPVAFWCNPISGHNTLYWYLQNLGQGPELLIRYENEEAVDDSQLPKDRFSAERLKGVDSTLKIQPAELGDSAVYLCASSLGGSTDTQYFGPGTRLTVL.